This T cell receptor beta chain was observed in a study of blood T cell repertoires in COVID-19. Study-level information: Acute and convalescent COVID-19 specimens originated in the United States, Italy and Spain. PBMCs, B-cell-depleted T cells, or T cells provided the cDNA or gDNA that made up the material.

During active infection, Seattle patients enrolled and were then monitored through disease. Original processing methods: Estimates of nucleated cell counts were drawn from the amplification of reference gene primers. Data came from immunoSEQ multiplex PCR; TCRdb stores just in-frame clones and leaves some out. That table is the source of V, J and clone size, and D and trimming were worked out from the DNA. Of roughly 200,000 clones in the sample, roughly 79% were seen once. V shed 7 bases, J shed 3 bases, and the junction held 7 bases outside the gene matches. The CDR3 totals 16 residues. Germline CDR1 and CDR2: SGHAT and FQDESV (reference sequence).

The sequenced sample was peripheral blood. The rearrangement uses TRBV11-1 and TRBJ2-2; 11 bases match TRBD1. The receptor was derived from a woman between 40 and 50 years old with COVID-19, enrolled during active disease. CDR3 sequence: CASIPDRGPDTGELFF. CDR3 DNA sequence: TGTGCCAGCATTCCGGACAGGGGGCCCGACACCGGGGAGCTGTTTTTT.